The T cell receptor (beta chain) under discussion was sequenced for a study of sequential checkpoint blockade in melanoma. Measured with immunoSEQ multiplex PCR; TCRdb has only the in-frame clones, and not every one. Of hundreds of clones listed, around 20% were seen once; the top ten hold 20%. Germline V lookup: CDR1 MNHGY, CDR2 SAAAGT. This CDR3 is built from 13 residues. V dropped 2 bases and J dropped 2 bases, with 7 bases sitting between them. This clone was counted only a few times. As to treatment: randomized to nivolumab then ipilimumab (arm A) or the reverse (arm B). Here the sequenced sample was tumor tissue (inferred from file names), taken from a patient given nivolumab and ipilimumab in sequence. The sequence was collected from a human donor with melanoma. The V and J genes are TRBV6-8 and TRBJ2-7; D uncertain. The CDR3 nucleotides are TGTGCCAGCAGTTACCGCCGGACCTACGAGCAGTACTTC. Its protein is CASSYRRTYEQYF.